These 12 T cell receptor beta chains share one sample of origin, sequenced in a study of siplizumab effects on memory and regulatory T cells. The assay was immunoSEQ multiplex PCR, and TCRdb's table has in-frame clones only and misses some. This table holds about 50,000 clones, about 93% found once. Specimen: CD8+ T cells sorted from blood. Receptors originate from a human donor in good health.

This sequence joins TRBV5-4 and TRBJ2-1, with D possibly being TRBD1 (6 bases). V lost 6 bases to trimming and J lost 6 bases, with 19 bases between them. The CDR3 totals 15 residues. CDR1 SGHNT and CDR2 YYREEE come from the germline V gene (reference sequence). This CDR3 reads CASTFGQRLPNEQFF. The DNA for the CDR3 is TGTGCCAGCACCTTCGGACAGCGACTACCCAATGAGCAGTTCTTC.

The chain joins TRBV4-1 to TRBJ2-7; 9 nucleotides align to TRBD1. V lost 4 bases, J lost 6 bases, and 10 bases stayed unmatched. Germline V CDR1 and CDR2: MGHRA, YSYEKL. This CDR3 comprises 15 residues. CDR3 bases: TGCGCCAGCAGCCCATCCGGGACAGGGCATGGCGAGCAGTACTTC. Encoded protein: CASSPSGTGHGEQYF.

As DNA, the CDR3 is TGTGCCAGCAGCTTGGGGATACGGGGCTGGTACGAGCAGTACTTC. Amino acid sequence: CASSLGIRGWYEQYF. The chain has TRBV7-9 and TRBJ2-7, with D tentatively TRBD1 or TRBD2 (5 bases each). The CDR3 consists of 15 residues. Germline V gene data show CDR1 as SEHNR and CDR2 as FQNEAQ (reference sequence). V was trimmed by 3 bases and J by 4 bases, leaving 16 bases between them. Combining the CDR3 with reference TRBV7-9 and TRBJ2-7 gives the whole variable domain DTGVSQNPRHKITKRGQNVTFRCDPISEHNRLYWYRQTLGQGPEFLTYFQNEAQLEKSRLLSDRFSAERPKGSFSTLEIQRTEQGDSAMYLCASSLGIRGWYEQYFGPGTRLTVT.

This clone appeared a single time. The chain links TRBV9 to TRBJ1-1; 9 positions match TRBD1. V lost 7 bases and J lost 5; bases outside the gene matches: 9. The CDR3 consists of 14 residues. Germline CDR1 reads SGDLS; CDR2 reads YYNGEE. CDR3 coding DNA: TGTGCCAGCTCCCCGGGACAGGGTAGAACTGAAGCTTTCTTT. Translating it yields CASSPGQGRTEAFF.

By share, this clone ranks as medium-sized. The rearrangement joins TRBV28 to TRBJ2-7, with 8 bases fitting TRBD2. The CDR3 has 15 amino acids. Germline CDR1 and CDR2: MDHEN and SYDVKM. Losses at the gene ends were 5 bases for V and 3 bases for J; bases not matched to a gene: 9. CDR3 in DNA: TGTGCCAGCAGTCCATTAGCGGGAAGGGTCTACGAGCAGTACTTC. It specifies CASSPLAGRVYEQYF.

This chain joins TRBV4-1 and TRBJ2-7, with 14 nucleotides matching TRBD2. Germline V lookup: CDR1 MGHRA, CDR2 YSYEKL. This CDR3 comprises 17 residues. Trimming removed 4 bases from V and 5 bases from J; junction bases left unmatched: 10. CDR3 sequence: CASSLVVRLAGGDEQYF. The CDR3 bases are TGCGCCAGCAGCCTGGTTGTGAGACTAGCGGGAGGGGACGAGCAGTACTTC.

Here the CDR3 reads CSVGSVSPYEQYF. The CDR3 DNA is TGCAGCGTCGGTAGCGTATCTCCCTACGAGCAGTACTTC. The chain recombines TRBV29-1 with TRBJ2-7; the D gene is possibly TRBD2 (5 bases). V lost 6 bases and J lost 2, with 14 bases in between. The CDR3 length is 13 residues. The germline gives CDR1 SQVTM, CDR2 ANQGSEA.

A remark on this clone: At the DNA level, this CDR3 is encoded by other sequences in the same sample as well. The V call is TRBV19, the J call TRBJ1-1; tentatively, D is TRBD1 (6 bases). This CDR3 region has 16 residues. Germline V lookup: CDR1 LNHDA, CDR2 SQIVND (reference sequence). V lost 5 bases, J lost 3 bases, and 19 bases lay in between. CDR3 loop: CASSPRGYGLHTEAFF. CDR3 in DNA: TGTGCCAGTAGTCCCAGGGGTTATGGCCTTCACACTGAAGCTTTCTTT.

The chain couples TRBV5-8 to TRBJ1-2; maybe TRBD1 (5 bases). The CDR3 sequence is 15 residues long. Germline-derived CDR1 and CDR2 are SGHTS and YDEGEE. The V end was cut by 3 bases, the J end by 4 bases, with 16 bases between. CDR3 nucleotides: TGTGCCAGCAGCTACTCGACAGCCATCAGCTATGGCTACACCTTC. Encoded protein: CASSYSTAISYGYTF. The whole variable domain, remainder taken from reference TRBV5-8 and TRBJ1-2, is EAGVTQSPTHLIKTRGQQATLRCSPISGHTSVYWYQQALGLGLQFLLWYDEGEERNRGNFPPRFSGRQFPNYSSELNVNALELEDSALYLCASSYSTAISYGYTFGSGTRLTVV.

This clone was seen once. The chain has TRBV5-6 and TRBJ1-2; D call uncertain. The CDR3 extends over 13 amino acids. In germline, CDR1 is SGHDT, CDR2 YYEEEE. Trimming pared 1 base from V and 8 bases from J, leaving 12 bases between. The CDR3 DNA reads TGTGCCAGCAGCTTGACGGGTCTAGGCGGCTACACCTTC. It codes for CASSLTGLGGYTF.

This clone came up a few times. CDR3 in amino acids: CASSLQGASYGYTF. In DNA, the CDR3 is TGTGCCAGCAGTCTACAGGGGGCTTCCTATGGCTACACCTTC. The V gene is TRBV6-5, the J gene TRBJ1-2; TRBD1 agrees at 9 bases. From germline, CDR1 is MNHEY and CDR2 SVGAGI. This CDR3 has 14 residues. V trimming: 5 bases; J trimming: 4 bases; junction bases outside the gene matches: 5.

This clone was detected only a few times. This chain uses TRBV9 with TRBJ1-3; TRBD1 aligns across 8 bases. The CDR3 totals 18 residues. CDR1 and CDR2 from the germline V gene are SGDLS and YYNGEE. V gave up 4 bases and J gave up 2 bases; unmatched junction bases: 14. In nucleotides, the CDR3 is TGTGCCAGCAGCTCACCCCGGGACAGGCAGGTTCCTGGAAACACCATATATTTT. It is translated as CASSSPRDRQVPGNTIYF.